This TCR beta chain derives from a study of CD8+CD57+ T cells in acquired aplastic anemia. Only patients with CD8+CD57+ cell expansion on flow cytometry were chosen for sequencing. CDR3 and TCR beta VDJ profiling relied on a genomic DNA template. TCRdb analysed the reads with MiXCR anew, one entry per CDR3 protein. The profile shows approximately 95,000 distinct CDR3 sequences, 65% to 70% of them singletons. The V and J ends lost 6 bases and 7 bases respectively, with 16 bases between them. This CDR3 contains 12 residues. Germline CDR1 and CDR2: DFQATT and SNEGSKA (reference sequence). Sequenced input: sorted CD4+, CD8+, or CD8+CD57+ T cells (not recorded which) from PBMCs. V and J are TRBV20-1 and TRBJ2-7, with a tentative D call TRBD1 (6 bases). The source of this sequence is a human donor with aplastic anemia. Here the CDR3 reads CSARPAGVEQYF. CDR3 DNA sequence: TGCAGTGCCAGGCCCGCAGGGGTAGAGCAGTACTTC.